Listed below are T cell receptor beta chains from one sample, sequenced in a study of T cell changes during pregnancy in multiple sclerosis. Profiling relied on immunoSEQ multiplex PCR, and the TCRdb table lists in-frame clones only, not all of them. This table has 45,000 to 65,000 clones, 92% appearing once. The source was CD4+ T cells from peripheral blood mononuclear cells, collected after pregnancy. The receptors stem from a female donor with multiple sclerosis, enrolled in a pregnancy study. Both conserved end residues are part of each CDR3. The D gene is left open where the match is weak. A clone size is listed for some rows: how often the clone was seen (once, few, many), or a class if it is expanded.

J,V,size,D,CDR3,DNA
TRBJ2-1,TRBV7-2,NA,TRBD2,CASSLQLAGLNNEQFF,TGTGCCAGCAGCCTACAACTAGCGGGATTGAACAATGAGCAGTTCTTC
TRBJ2-3,TRBV7-9,NA,TRBD2,CASSLTSVSTDTQYF,TGTGCCAGCAGCTTAACTAGCGTGAGCACAGATACGCAGTATTTT
TRBJ2-2,TRBV5-1,NA,TRBD1,CASSGDPGQGNTGELFF,TGCGCCAGCAGCGGCGACCCGGGACAGGGGAACACCGGGGAGCTGTTTTTT
TRBJ2-1,TRBV9,NA,NA,CASSVVGASNEQFF,TGTGCCAGCAGCGTAGTTGGGGCTAGTAATGAGCAGTTCTTC
TRBJ2-5,TRBV14,NA,TRBD2,CASSQDSGTIAGGRETQYF,TGTGCCAGCAGCCAAGATTCGGGGACCATAGCGGGAGGGAGAGAGACCCAGTACTTC
TRBJ1-2,TRBV18,NA,NA,CASSPETANYGYTF,TGTGCCAGCTCACCAGAAACAGCTAACTATGGCTACACCTTC
TRBJ2-1,TRBV27,NA,TRBD2,CASKMTSGLNEQFF,TGTGCCAGCAAGATGACTAGCGGGTTGAATGAGCAGTTCTTC
TRBJ2-1,TRBV6-5,NA,NA,CASSLADYNEQFF,TGTGCCAGCAGTCTAGCAGACTACAATGAGCAGTTCTTC
TRBJ2-3,TRBV19,NA,NA,CASSIGRGRSSTDTQYF,TGTGCCAGTAGTATAGGGAGGGGCCGTTCTAGCACAGATACGCAGTATTTT
TRBJ2-7,TRBV6-5,NA,TRBD1,CASRQQGAALREQYF,TGTGCCAGCAGACAACAGGGGGCCGCTCTGAGGGAGCAGTACTTC
TRBJ1-1,TRBV11-2,NA,NA,CASSLQVGNTEAFF,TGTGCCAGCAGCTTACAGGTGGGGAACACTGAAGCTTTCTTT
TRBJ2-3,TRBV13,NA,NA,CASRSRDITDTQYF,TGTGCCAGCAGAAGCCGGGACATAACAGATACGCAGTATTTT
TRBJ1-5,TRBV27,NA,TRBD1,CASSFTGTGPWEPQHF,TGTGCCAGCAGTTTCACCGGGACAGGACCTTGGGAGCCCCAGCATTTT
TRBJ2-7,TRBV27,NA,TRBD1,CASRATGGLEQYF,TGTGCCAGCAGGGCCACAGGGGGCCTCGAGCAGTACTTC
TRBJ2-7,TRBV27,NA,TRBD1,CASSWTGGSYEQYF,TGTGCCAGCAGTTGGACAGGGGGCTCCTACGAGCAGTACTTC
TRBJ2-7,TRBV7-9,few,TRBD2,CASSLVLAGGAYEQYF,TGTGCCAGCAGCTTAGTACTAGCGGGAGGAGCCTACGAGCAGTACTTC
TRBJ2-7,TRBV19,NA,TRBD2,CASSRSGSYEQYF,TGTGCCAGTAGTCGTAGCGGGAGCTACGAGCAGTACTTC
TRBJ1-2,TRBV6-5,NA,TRBD1,CASSKGQGRYGYTF,TGTGCCAGCAGTAAAGGACAGGGTCGGTATGGCTACACCTTC
TRBJ1-3,TRBV7-9,NA,NA,CASSSTGSSGNTIYF,TGTGCCAGCAGCTCAACAGGGAGCTCTGGAAACACCATATATTTT
TRBJ2-7,TRBV15,NA,NA,CATSRVGRSSYEQYF,TGTGCCACCAGCAGAGTCGGCCGGAGCTCCTACGAGCAGTACTTC
TRBJ1-1,TRBV29-1,few,TRBD1,CSAGTGLNTEAFF,TGCAGCGCGGGGACAGGGTTGAACACTGAAGCTTTCTTT
TRBJ2-1,TRBV27,NA,TRBD1,CASSLAGANRGEQFF,TGTGCCAGCAGTTTAGCCGGGGCCAACAGGGGTGAGCAGTTCTTC
TRBJ1-5,TRBV4-3,NA,TRBD1,CASSQEGTGDMPQHF,TGCGCCAGCAGCCAAGAGGGGACAGGGGATATGCCCCAGCATTTT
TRBJ2-1,TRBV28,NA,TRBD2,CASSVTSGRDNEQFF,TGTGCCAGCAGTGTGACTAGCGGGAGGGACAATGAGCAGTTCTTC
TRBJ2-6,TRBV4-1,NA,NA,CASSVRSSGANVLTF,TGCGCCAGCAGCGTACGGAGCTCTGGGGCCAACGTCCTGACTTTC
TRBJ1-1,TRBV2,once,NA,CASSAFGGFTEAFF,TGTGCCAGCAGTGCCTTCGGGGGGTTCACTGAAGCTTTCTTT
TRBJ2-3,TRBV11-2,NA,NA,CASSDSRRYRDRTDTQYF,TGTGCCAGCAGCGATTCCCGCCGTTACAGGGACCGCACAGATACGCAGTATTTT
TRBJ2-1,TRBV7-9,NA,TRBD2,CASSPGLVDYNEQFF,TGTGCCAGCAGCCCGGGACTAGTGGACTACAATGAGCAGTTCTTC
TRBJ2-1,TRBV19,NA,TRBD2,CASQSPGLANNEQFF,TGTGCCAGTCAATCGCCGGGACTAGCTAACAATGAGCAGTTCTTC
TRBJ1-4,TRBV28,NA,TRBD1,CASSLWGQGGEKLFF,TGTGCCAGCAGTTTATGGGGACAGGGTGGGGAAAAACTGTTTTTT
TRBJ2-3,TRBV7-9,once,NA,CASSPQNTQYF,TGTGCCAGCAGCCCCCAAAATACGCAGTATTTT
TRBJ2-7,TRBV5-4,NA,TRBD2,CASSLGSSVRLAGIYEQYF,TGTGCCAGCAGCTTGGGCTCTTCTGTTAGACTAGCGGGGATATACGAGCAGTACTTC
TRBJ2-1,TRBV6-5,NA,NA,CASSYDDSDNEQFF,TGTGCCAGCAGTTACGATGATAGCGACAATGAGCAGTTCTTC
TRBJ2-7,TRBV18,NA,TRBD1,CASSPRAGGNSYEQYF,TGTGCCAGCTCACCACGCGCAGGGGGAAACTCCTACGAGCAGTACTTC
TRBJ1-2,TRBV9,few,NA,CASSYRQDYGYTF,TGTGCCAGCAGCTACCGACAGGACTATGGCTACACCTTC
TRBJ1-2,TRBV19,NA,TRBD1,CASSMPGQGTYGYTF,TGTGCCAGTAGTATGCCGGGACAGGGGACCTATGGCTACACCTTC
TRBJ2-2,TRBV7-9,NA,NA,CASSFRGGANTGELFF,TGTGCCAGCAGCTTCCGTGGCGGGGCGAACACCGGGGAGCTGTTTTTT
TRBJ2-5,TRBV9,NA,TRBD2,CASSPGLAGNQETQYF,TGTGCCAGCAGCCCAGGACTAGCGGGGAACCAAGAGACCCAGTACTTC
TRBJ2-1,TRBV7-9,NA,NA,CASSRDFDEQFF,TGTGCCAGCAGCCGGGACTTCGATGAGCAGTTCTTC
TRBJ1-1,TRBV18,once,NA,CASSPYMLRGTSDTEAFF,TGTGCCAGCTCACCCTACATGTTGCGGGGGACTTCGGACACTGAAGCTTTCTTT
TRBJ1-1,TRBV18,NA,NA,CASSPINTVSFTEAFF,TGTGCCAGCTCACCAATCAATACGGTTTCTTTCACTGAAGCTTTCTTT
TRBJ2-2,TRBV18,NA,TRBD2,CASSHGLAGAGELFF,TGTGCCAGCTCACACGGACTAGCGGGAGCCGGGGAGCTGTTTTTT
TRBJ2-7,TRBV2,NA,TRBD1,CASNGQGNYEQYF,TGTGCCAGCAATGGACAGGGGAACTACGAGCAGTACTTC
TRBJ2-7,TRBV11-2,NA,NA,CASSGPRGTDYPYEQYF,TGTGCCAGCAGCGGGCCCCGGGGGACAGACTACCCCTACGAGCAGTACTTC
TRBJ1-2,TRBV28,NA,NA,CASTLSGPGGYGYTF,TGTGCCAGCACCCTTAGCGGTCCCGGGGGCTATGGCTACACCTTC
TRBJ1-1,TRBV4-2,NA,TRBD1,CASSPQGQANTEAFF,TGTGCCAGCAGCCCCCAGGGACAGGCGAACACTGAAGCTTTCTTT
TRBJ2-1,TRBV7-2,NA,TRBD2,CASSLDGRALGEQFF,TGTGCCAGCAGCTTAGACGGGAGGGCCCTCGGTGAGCAGTTCTTC
TRBJ1-3,TRBV11-2,NA,TRBD1,CASSRMDRGNTIYF,TGTGCCAGCAGCCGCATGGACAGGGGGAACACCATATATTTT
TRBJ2-7,TRBV10-3,NA,NA,CAISRQGSVTSDRPGIYEQYF,TGTGCCATCAGCAGACAGGGAAGTGTGACTAGCGATAGGCCGGGGATTTACGAGCAGTACTTC
TRBJ1-2,TRBV29-1,NA,TRBD1,CSAQPLTGNYGYTF,TGCAGCGCTCAGCCCTTGACAGGGAACTATGGCTACACCTTC
TRBJ2-6,TRBV2,NA,NA,CASSDVSGANVLTF,TGTGCCAGCAGTGACGTCTCTGGGGCCAACGTCCTGACTTTC
TRBJ2-4,TRBV7-2,NA,TRBD2,CASSLSTGGVLAKNIQYF,TGTGCCAGCAGCTTATCAACGGGGGGAGTTCTAGCCAAAAACATTCAGTACTTC
TRBJ1-1,TRBV11-2,NA,NA,CASSPRLYSDTEAFF,TGTGCCAGCAGCCCGCGGCTCTACTCCGATACTGAAGCTTTCTTT
TRBJ2-2,TRBV10-3,NA,NA,CAISERAGGELFF,TGTGCCATCAGTGAACGGGCGGGCGGGGAGCTGTTTTTT